This record concerns one T cell receptor (beta chain) sequence. Its antigen is still unknown. The data are from a study of blood T cells in healthy people across ages. Study-wide results and caveats: Donor CMV infection status was unknown, possibly confounding age-related changes in expanded clonotypes.

The second PCR ran about 6 to 12 cycles with a sample-barcoded 5' primer and J-beta primers. TCRdb processed the 5' RACE reads anew with MiXCR; each CDR3 protein has one entry. Of hundreds of thousands of distinct CDR3 sequences in the sample, around 48% were seen once. Each donor's blood draw was approximately 10 milliliters of peripheral blood. Extraction yielded at least 5 micrograms of total RNA per sample. The CDR3 is 14 amino acids. Germline values: CDR1 MDHEN, CDR2 SYDVKM. V was trimmed by 8 bases and J by 1 base, leaving 11 bases between them. J is TRBJ1-4 and V is TRBV28; D possibly corresponds to TRBD1 (5 bases). The sample consisted of blood. This receptor was identified in a man older than 75 in good health. CDR3 amino acids: CASVPGGTNEKLFF. In nucleotides, the CDR3 is TGTGCCAGCGTCCCCGGGGGAACTAATGAAAAACTGTTTTTT.